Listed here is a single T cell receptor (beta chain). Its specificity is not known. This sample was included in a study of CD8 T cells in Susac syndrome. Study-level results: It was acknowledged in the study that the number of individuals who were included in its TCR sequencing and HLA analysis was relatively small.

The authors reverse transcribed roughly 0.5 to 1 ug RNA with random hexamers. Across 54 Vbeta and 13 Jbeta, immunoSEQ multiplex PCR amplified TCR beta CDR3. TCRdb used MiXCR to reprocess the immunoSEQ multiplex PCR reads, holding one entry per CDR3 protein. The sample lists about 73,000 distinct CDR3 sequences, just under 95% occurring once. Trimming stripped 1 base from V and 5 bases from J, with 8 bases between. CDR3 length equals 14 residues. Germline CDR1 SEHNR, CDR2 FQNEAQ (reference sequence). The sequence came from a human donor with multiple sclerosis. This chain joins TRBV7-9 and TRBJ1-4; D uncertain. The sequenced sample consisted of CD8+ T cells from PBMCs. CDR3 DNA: TGTGCCAGCAGCTTAGGAGGAACAAATGAAAAACTGTTTTTT. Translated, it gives CASSLGGTNEKLFF.